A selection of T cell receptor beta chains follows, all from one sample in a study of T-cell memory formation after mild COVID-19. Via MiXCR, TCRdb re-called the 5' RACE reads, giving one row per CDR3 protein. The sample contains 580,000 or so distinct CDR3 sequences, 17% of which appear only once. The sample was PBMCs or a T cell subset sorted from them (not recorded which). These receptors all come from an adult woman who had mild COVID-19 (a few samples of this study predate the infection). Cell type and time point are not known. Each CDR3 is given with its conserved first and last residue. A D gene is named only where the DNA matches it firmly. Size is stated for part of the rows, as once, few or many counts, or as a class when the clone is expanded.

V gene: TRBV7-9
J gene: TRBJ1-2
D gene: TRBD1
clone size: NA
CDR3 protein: CASSLKERQGWSGYTF
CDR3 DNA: TGTGCCAGCAGCTTAAAAGAGAGACAGGGCTGGAGTGGCTACACCTTC

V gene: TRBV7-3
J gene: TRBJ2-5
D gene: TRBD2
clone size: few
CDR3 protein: CASSFVAGAQETQYF
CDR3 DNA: TGTGCCAGCAGCTTCGTAGCGGGAGCCCAAGAGACCCAGTACTTC

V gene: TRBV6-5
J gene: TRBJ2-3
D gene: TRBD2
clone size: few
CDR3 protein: CASSSPRGAGEYTSTDTQYF
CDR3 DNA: TGTGCCAGCAGTTCCCCCCGGGGAGCGGGAGAGTATACTAGCACAGATACGCAGTATTTT

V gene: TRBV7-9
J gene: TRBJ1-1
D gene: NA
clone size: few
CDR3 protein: CASSPGTMLLNTEAFF
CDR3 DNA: TGTGCCAGCAGCCCAGGCACGATGTTACTGAACACTGAAGCTTTCTTT

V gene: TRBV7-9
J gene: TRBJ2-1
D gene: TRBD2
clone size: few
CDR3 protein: CASSSTRLGAGGYNEQFF
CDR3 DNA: TGTGCCAGCAGCTCGACCCGGCTTGGAGCGGGGGGTTACAATGAGCAGTTCTTC

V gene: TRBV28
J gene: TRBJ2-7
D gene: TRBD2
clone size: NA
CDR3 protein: CASSPRGLAGAPNEQYF
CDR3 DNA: TGTGCCAGCAGTCCACGTGGGCTAGCGGGAGCCCCTAACGAGCAGTACTTC

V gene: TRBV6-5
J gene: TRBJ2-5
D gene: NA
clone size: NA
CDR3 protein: CASSQPAYQETQYF
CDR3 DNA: TGTGCCAGCAGCCAACCCGCATACCAAGAGACCCAGTACTTC

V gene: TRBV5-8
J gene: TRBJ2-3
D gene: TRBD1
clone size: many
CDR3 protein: CASSYGDRGLDTQYF
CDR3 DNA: TGTGCCAGCAGCTACGGGGACAGGGGATTGGATACGCAGTATTTT

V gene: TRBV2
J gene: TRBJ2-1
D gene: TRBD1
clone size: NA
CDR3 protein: CASSETGTGYNEQFF
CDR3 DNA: TGTGCCAGCAGTGAAACCGGGACAGGTTACAATGAGCAGTTCTTC

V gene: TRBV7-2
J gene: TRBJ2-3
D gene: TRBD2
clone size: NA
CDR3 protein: CASRPAGGPTDTQYF
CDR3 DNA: TGTGCCAGCAGACCAGCGGGGGGGCCGACAGATACGCAGTATTTT

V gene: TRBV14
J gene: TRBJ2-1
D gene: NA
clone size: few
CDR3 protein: CASSQEAKGRFF
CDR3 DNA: TGTGCCAGCAGCCAAGAAGCAAAGGGGAGGTTCTTC

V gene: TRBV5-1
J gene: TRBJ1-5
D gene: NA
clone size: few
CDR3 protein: CASSPGASDQPQHF
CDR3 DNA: TGCGCCAGCAGCCCAGGGGCTTCAGATCAGCCCCAGCATTTT

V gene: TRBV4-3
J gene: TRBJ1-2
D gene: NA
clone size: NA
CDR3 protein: CASSQGRPDRYGYTF
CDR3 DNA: TGCGCCAGCAGCCAAGGTCGCCCGGATCGCTATGGCTACACCTTC

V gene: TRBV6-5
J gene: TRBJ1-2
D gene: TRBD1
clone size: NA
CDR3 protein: CASSQTGPPVGYTF
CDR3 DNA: TGTGCCAGCAGCCAGACAGGGCCCCCGGTTGGCTACACCTTC

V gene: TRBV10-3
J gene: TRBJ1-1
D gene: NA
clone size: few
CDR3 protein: CAISVTGNTEAFF
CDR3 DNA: TGTGCCATCAGTGTGACAGGGAACACTGAAGCTTTCTTT

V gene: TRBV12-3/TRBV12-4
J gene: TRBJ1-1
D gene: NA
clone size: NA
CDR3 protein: CASSLRPSPNTEAFF
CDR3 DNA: TGTGCCAGCAGTTTACGGCCTTCCCCGAACACTGAAGCTTTCTTT

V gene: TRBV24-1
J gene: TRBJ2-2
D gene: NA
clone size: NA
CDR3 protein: CATSDSVLSPGELFF
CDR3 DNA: TGTGCCACCAGTGACTCCGTCCTCTCACCCGGGGAGCTGTTTTTT

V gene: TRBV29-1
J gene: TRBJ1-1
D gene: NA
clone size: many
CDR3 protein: CSVDQQNTEAFF
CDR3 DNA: TGCAGCGTTGATCAACAGAACACTGAAGCTTTCTTT

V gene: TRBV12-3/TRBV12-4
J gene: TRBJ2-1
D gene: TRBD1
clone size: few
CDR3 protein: CASSLRTGGGNEQFF
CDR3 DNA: TGTGCCAGCAGTTTAAGGACAGGGGGCGGGAATGAGCAGTTCTTC

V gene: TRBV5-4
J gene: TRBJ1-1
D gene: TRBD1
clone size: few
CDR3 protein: CASSRRGLSGMNTEAFF
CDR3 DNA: TGTGCCAGCAGCCGCAGGGGGCTGTCGGGGATGAACACTGAAGCTTTCTTT

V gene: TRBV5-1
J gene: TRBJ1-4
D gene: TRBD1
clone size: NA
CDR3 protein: CASSIGTGGSEKLFF
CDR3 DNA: TGCGCCAGCAGCATCGGGACAGGGGGCAGTGAAAAACTGTTTTTT

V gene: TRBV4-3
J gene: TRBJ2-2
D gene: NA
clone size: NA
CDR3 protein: CASSQGATTGELFF
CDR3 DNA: TGCGCCAGCAGCCAAGGGGCCACTACCGGGGAGCTGTTTTTT

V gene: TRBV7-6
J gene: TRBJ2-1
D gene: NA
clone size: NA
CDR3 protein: CASSGDGPSLSYNEQFF
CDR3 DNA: TGTGCCAGCAGCGGCGACGGGCCATCCCTTTCCTACAATGAGCAGTTCTTC

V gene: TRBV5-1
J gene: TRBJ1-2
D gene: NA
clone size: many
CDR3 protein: CASSLVGDYGYTF
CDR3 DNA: TGCGCCAGCAGCTTGGTGGGGGACTATGGCTACACCTTC

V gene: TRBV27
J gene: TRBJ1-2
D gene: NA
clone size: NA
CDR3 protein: CASSQGRGGYGYTF
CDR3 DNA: TGTGCCAGCAGTCAGGGCAGGGGCGGCTATGGCTACACCTTC

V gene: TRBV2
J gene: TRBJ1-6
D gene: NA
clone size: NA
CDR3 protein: CASRREWTDSSPLHF
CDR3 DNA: TGTGCCAGCCGCCGGGAATGGACAGACAGTTCACCCCTCCACTTT

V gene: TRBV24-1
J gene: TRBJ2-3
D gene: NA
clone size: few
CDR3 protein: CATSGSGGTDTQYF
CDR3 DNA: TGTGCCACCAGTGGGTCGGGGGGCACAGATACGCAGTATTTT

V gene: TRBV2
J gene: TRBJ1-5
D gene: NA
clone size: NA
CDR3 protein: CASTLFVRTNQPQHF
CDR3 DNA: TGTGCCAGCACCCTCTTTGTAAGAACCAATCAGCCCCAGCATTTT

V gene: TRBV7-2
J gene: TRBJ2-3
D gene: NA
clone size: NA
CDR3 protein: CASSLFSDTQYF
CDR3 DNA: TGTGCCAGCAGCTTATTTTCAGATACGCAGTATTTT

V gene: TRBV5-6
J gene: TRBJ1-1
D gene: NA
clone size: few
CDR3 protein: CASSLAVGAANTEAFF
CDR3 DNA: TGTGCCAGCAGTTTGGCGGTTGGGGCGGCGAACACTGAAGCTTTCTTT

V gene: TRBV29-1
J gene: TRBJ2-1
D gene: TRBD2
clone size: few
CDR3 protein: CSVETSGRDEQFF
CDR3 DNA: TGCAGCGTTGAGACTAGCGGGCGGGATGAGCAGTTCTTC

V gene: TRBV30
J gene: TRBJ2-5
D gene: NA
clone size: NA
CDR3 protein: CAWSLQTETQYF
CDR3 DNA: TGTGCCTGGAGTTTGCAAACGGAGACCCAGTACTTC

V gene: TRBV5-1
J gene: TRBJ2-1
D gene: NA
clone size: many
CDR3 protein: CASSPGFPMNEQFF
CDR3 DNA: TGCGCCAGCAGTCCGGGGTTTCCTATGAATGAGCAGTTCTTC

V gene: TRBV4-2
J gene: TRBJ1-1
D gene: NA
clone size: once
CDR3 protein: CASSRTQGRNTEAFF
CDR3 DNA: TGTGCCAGCAGTCGCACACAGGGACGGAACACTGAAGCTTTCTTT

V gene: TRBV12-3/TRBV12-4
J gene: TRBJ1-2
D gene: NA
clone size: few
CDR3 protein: CASSFRSNYGYTF
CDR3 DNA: TGTGCCAGCAGTTTTCGATCTAACTATGGCTACACCTTC

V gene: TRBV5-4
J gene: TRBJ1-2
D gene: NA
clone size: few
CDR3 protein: CASSSPAQDDYGYTF
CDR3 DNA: TGTGCCAGCAGCTCCCCGGCGCAGGATGACTATGGCTACACCTTC

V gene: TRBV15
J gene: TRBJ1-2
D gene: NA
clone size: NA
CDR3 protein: CATARDGVYGYTF
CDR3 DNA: TGTGCCACCGCGAGAGACGGAGTCTATGGCTACACCTTC

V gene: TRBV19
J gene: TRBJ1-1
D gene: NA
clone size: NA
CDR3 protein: CASSDGRVETEAFF
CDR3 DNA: TGTGCCAGTAGCGACGGACGCGTGGAGACTGAAGCTTTCTTT

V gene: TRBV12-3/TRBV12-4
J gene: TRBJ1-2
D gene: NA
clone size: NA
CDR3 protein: CASSPWQGNYGYTF
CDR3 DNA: TGTGCCAGCAGTCCCTGGCAGGGGAACTATGGCTACACCTTC

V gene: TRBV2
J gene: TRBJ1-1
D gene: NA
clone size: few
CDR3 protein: CAQRGSRAFF
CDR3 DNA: TGTGCCCAACGTGGGAGTCGGGCTTTCTTT

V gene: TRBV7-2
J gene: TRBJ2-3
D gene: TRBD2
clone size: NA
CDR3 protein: CASRPAGTSRDTQYF
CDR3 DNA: TGTGCCAGCAGACCTGCCGGGACTAGCAGAGATACGCAGTATTTT

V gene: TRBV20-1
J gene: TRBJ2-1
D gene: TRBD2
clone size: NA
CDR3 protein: CIGGGNNEQFF
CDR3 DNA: TGCATTGGGGGGGGTAACAATGAGCAGTTCTTC

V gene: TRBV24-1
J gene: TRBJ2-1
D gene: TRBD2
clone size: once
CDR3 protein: CATSDLPGRNSYNEQFF
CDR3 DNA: TGTGCCACCAGTGATTTGCCCGGGAGGAACTCCTACAATGAGCAGTTCTTC

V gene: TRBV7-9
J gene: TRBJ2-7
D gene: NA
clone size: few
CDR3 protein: CASSSAPVGEQYF
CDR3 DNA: TGTGCCAGCAGCTCAGCCCCAGTGGGCGAGCAGTACTTC

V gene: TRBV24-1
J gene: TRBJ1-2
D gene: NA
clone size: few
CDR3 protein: CATSDLHSNYGYTF
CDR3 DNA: TGTGCCACCAGTGATCTTCACTCTAACTATGGCTACACCTTC

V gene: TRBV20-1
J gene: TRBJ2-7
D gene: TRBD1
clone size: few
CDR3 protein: CSPGQAYEQYF
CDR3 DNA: TGCAGCCCGGGACAGGCCTACGAGCAGTACTTC

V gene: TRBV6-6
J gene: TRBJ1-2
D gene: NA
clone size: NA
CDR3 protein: CASRRSGANYGYTF
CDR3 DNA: TGTGCCAGCAGGCGGTCAGGGGCCAACTATGGCTACACCTTC

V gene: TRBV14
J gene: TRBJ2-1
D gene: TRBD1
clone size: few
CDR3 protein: CASSHVLQGGKNNEQFF
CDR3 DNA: TGTGCCAGCAGCCATGTCCTACAGGGGGGAAAAAACAATGAGCAGTTCTTC

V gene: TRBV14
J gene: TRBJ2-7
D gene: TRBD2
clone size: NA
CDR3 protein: CASSPPGPTSGAPSYEQYF
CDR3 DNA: TGTGCCAGCAGCCCCCCGGGCCCGACTAGCGGGGCGCCCTCCTACGAGCAGTACTTC

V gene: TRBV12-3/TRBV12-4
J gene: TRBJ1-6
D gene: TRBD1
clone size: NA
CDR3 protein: CASSLSRQGLRVPPYDNSPLHF
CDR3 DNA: TGTGCCAGCAGTTTGAGTCGACAGGGGCTGAGAGTTCCCCCTTACGATAATTCACCCCTCCACTTT

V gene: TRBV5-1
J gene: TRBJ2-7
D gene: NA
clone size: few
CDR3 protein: CASSSQEGALGEQYF
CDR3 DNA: TGCGCCAGCAGCTCCCAGGAGGGGGCATTGGGCGAGCAGTACTTC

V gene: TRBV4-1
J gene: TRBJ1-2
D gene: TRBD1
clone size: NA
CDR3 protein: CASSRGQGAEGLGYTF
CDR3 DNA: TGCGCCAGCAGCCGGGGACAGGGGGCGGAAGGGTTGGGCTACACCTTC

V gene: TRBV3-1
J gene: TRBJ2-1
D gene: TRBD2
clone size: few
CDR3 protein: CASSYSSTSGGPYNEQFF
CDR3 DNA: TGTGCCAGCAGCTACTCCTCGACTAGCGGGGGGCCCTACAATGAGCAGTTCTTC